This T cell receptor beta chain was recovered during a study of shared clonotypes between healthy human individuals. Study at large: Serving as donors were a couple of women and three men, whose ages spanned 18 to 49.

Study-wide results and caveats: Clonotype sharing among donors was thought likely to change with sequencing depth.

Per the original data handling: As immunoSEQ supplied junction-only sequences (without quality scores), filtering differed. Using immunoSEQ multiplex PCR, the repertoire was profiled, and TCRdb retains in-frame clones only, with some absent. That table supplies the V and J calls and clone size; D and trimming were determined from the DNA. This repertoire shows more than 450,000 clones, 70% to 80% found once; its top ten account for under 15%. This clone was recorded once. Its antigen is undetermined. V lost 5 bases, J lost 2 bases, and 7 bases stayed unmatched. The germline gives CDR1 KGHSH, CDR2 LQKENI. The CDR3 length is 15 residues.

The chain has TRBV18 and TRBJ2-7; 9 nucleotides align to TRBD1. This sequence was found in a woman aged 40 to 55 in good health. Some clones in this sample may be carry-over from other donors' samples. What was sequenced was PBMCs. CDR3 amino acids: CASSNTGGLTYEQYF. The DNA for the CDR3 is TGTGCCAGCTCAAATACAGGGGGCCTGACCTACGAGCAGTACTTC.